These 26 T cell receptor beta chains share one sample of origin, sequenced in a study of blood T cell repertoires in COVID-19. Measured with immunoSEQ multiplex PCR; TCRdb has only the in-frame clones, and not every one. The profile shows fewer than 200,000 clones, roughly 87% of them singletons. Sequencing was done on a sample of peripheral blood. The receptors here all came from a man between 60 and 75 years old with active or convalescent COVID-19.

The V and J genes are TRBV6-5 and TRBJ2-1; 9 bases are a match to TRBD2. Germline values: CDR1 MNHEY, CDR2 SVGAGI. Trimming removed 2 bases from V and 8 bases from J; junction bases left unmatched: 7. The CDR3 consists of 15 residues. DNA of the CDR3: TGTGCCAGCAGTTACAGGCTAGCGGGGCGCGATGAGCAGTTCTTC. This codes for CASSYRLAGRDEQFF.

The chain carries TRBV3-1 (or the pseudogene TRBV3-2) and TRBJ1-3; D might be TRBD1 (6 bases). The CDR3 spans 14 residues. From germline, CDR1 is LGHDT and CDR2 YNNKEL (reference sequence). With 8 bases removed from V and 1 base from J, the gap between germline ends came to 12 bases. The CDR3 loop reads CASVQGLSGNTIYF. CDR3 sequence (DNA): TGTGCCAGCGTACAGGGTCTGTCTGGAAACACCATATATTTT.

The V call is TRBV5-1, the J call TRBJ1-4; D gene ambiguous. Per germline, CDR1 SGHRS and CDR2 YFSETQ. The V and J ends lost 2 bases and 5 bases respectively, with 10 bases between them. The CDR3 loop spans 14 amino acids. CDR3 in amino acids: CASSFEVGNEKLFF. The DNA of the CDR3 is TGCGCCAGCAGCTTCGAGGTCGGCAATGAAAAACTGTTTTTT. Full variable domain (outside the CDR3, taken from reference TRBV5-1 and TRBJ1-4): KAGVTQTPRYLIKTRGQQVTLSCSPISGHRSVSWYQQTPGQGLQFLFEYFSETQRNKGNFPGRFSGRQFSNSRSEMNVSTLELGDSALYLCASSFEVGNEKLFFGSGTQLSVL.

The V call is TRBV27, the J call TRBJ2-7, with 9 nucleotides matching TRBD2. Germline V lookup: CDR1 MNHEY, CDR2 SMNVEV (reference sequence). V lost 0 bases and J lost 3; bases outside the gene matches: 3. This CDR3 has 15 residues. In DNA, the CDR3 is TGTGCCAGCAGTTTATCCCCTAGCGGGGTCTACGAGCAGTACTTC. This encodes CASSLSPSGVYEQYF.

The rearrangement uses TRBV29-1 and TRBJ2-5; weak D call: TRBD2 (6 bases). CDR3 length: 12 amino acids. CDR1 SQVTM and CDR2 ANQGSEA come from the germline V gene. V was trimmed by 6 bases and J by 5 bases, leaving 13 bases between them. The CDR3, as DNA: TGCAGCGTGGAGGGACGACAGGAGACCCAGTACTTC. This sequence encodes CSVEGRQETQYF.

The rearrangement uses TRBV4-1 and TRBJ2-7; 9 bases match TRBD2. V lost 7 bases, J lost 5 bases, and 12 bases stayed unmatched. The CDR3 consists of 15 residues. From germline, CDR1 is MGHRA and CDR2 YSYEKL. The CDR3 spells CASTRVAGAGNEQYF. The CDR3 nucleotides read TGCGCCAGCACCCGGGTAGCGGGAGCGGGGAACGAGCAGTACTTC.

In its sample, this clone was seen a few times. DNA for the CDR3: TGCGCCAGCAGCTTGAACCCACGGACAGGTTCTGGAAACACCATATATTTT. Translated, it gives CASSLNPRTGSGNTIYF. This sequence joins TRBV5-1 and TRBJ1-3; TRBD1 aligns across 7 bases. Germline CDR1 is SGHRS and CDR2 is YFSETQ. With 1 base clipped from V and 1 base from J, the junction kept 8 bases outside the gene matches. The CDR3 length is 17 residues.

The DNA for the CDR3 is TGTGCCAGCAGCTTGCGAACACCGGGAAACACCATATATTTT. Translation gives CASSLRTPGNTIYF. The chain recombines TRBV5-6 with TRBJ1-3; D is ambiguous. The CDR3 runs to 14 residues. Trimming pared 1 base from V and 4 bases from J, leaving 9 bases between. Germline CDR1 reads SGHDT; CDR2 reads YYEEEE.

CDR3 region: CASSPGGQGAQETQYF. The CDR3 DNA reads as TGCGCCAGCAGCCCCGGGGGACAGGGGGCCCAAGAGACCCAGTACTTC. V gene TRBV5-1 combines with J gene TRBJ2-5, with 12 bases aligning to TRBD1. CDR3 length: 16 residues. The trim removed 4 bases at V and 1 base at J, leaving 5 bases unmatched. Germline V gene data show CDR1 as SGHRS and CDR2 as YFSETQ.

The rearrangement links TRBV6-2 or TRBV6-3 to TRBJ2-1, with 11 positions matching TRBD2. The CDR3 is 16 residues long. V lost 6 bases and J lost 8; bases outside the gene matches: 12. Per the germline V gene, CDR1 is MNHEY and CDR2 is SVGEGT. In nucleotides, the CDR3 is TGTGCCAGCAGCCACTTCCTTAGCGGGGGGGCCGATGAGCAGTTCTTC. Protein product: CASSHFLSGGADEQFF.

The chain joins TRBV7-8 to TRBJ2-7; TRBD1 might be the D (6 bases). The CDR3 is 13 residues long. V lost 3 bases and J lost 2, with 8 bases in between. From germline, CDR1 is SGHVS and CDR2 FQNEAQ. This CDR3 is CASSLDRPYEQYF. In DNA form, the CDR3 reads TGTGCCAGCAGCTTGGACAGACCCTACGAGCAGTACTTC.

In its sample, this clone was seen once. The V call is TRBV6-1, the J call TRBJ1-2; perhaps TRBD1 as D (5 bases). Between the trimmed V and J ends, which lost 6 bases and 5 bases, there was a span of 16 bases. The CDR3 has 14 residues. Germline lookup yields CDR1 MNHNS and CDR2 SASEGT. The CDR3 DNA sequence: TGTGCCAGCAGCCTCGCGGGGACCACATATGGCTACACCTTC. This codes for CASSLAGTTYGYTF.

The chain recombines TRBV12-3 or TRBV12-4 with TRBJ1-1, with D uncertain. The CDR3 contains 11 residues. The V and J ends lost 6 bases and 8 bases respectively, with 10 bases between them. The CDR3 bases are TGTGCCAGCAGCCGAGATATAGAAGCTTTCTTT. This gives the protein CASSRDIEAFF.

The sample holds one count of this clone. The J gene is TRBJ2-2, the V gene TRBV27; 7 positions match TRBD2. Germline V gives CDR1 MNHEY, CDR2 SMNVEV (reference sequence). The CDR3 loop spans 16 amino acids. J was trimmed by 5 bases and V by 5 bases; bases with no gene match: 11. The chain's CDR3 is CASSPFAGGGTGELFF. CDR3 nucleotide sequence: TGTGCCAGCAGTCCCTTCGCCGGGGGAGGGACCGGGGAGCTGTTTTTT.

The chain's CDR3 is CASSYRDRAYSGLFF. DNA for the CDR3: TGTGCCAGCAGCTACCGGGACAGGGCCTACTCGGGCCTGTTTTTT. The chain combines TRBV11-2 with TRBJ1-4; 9 positions match TRBD1. Germline V gives CDR1 SGHAT, CDR2 FQNNGV. J lost 14 bases, V lost 4 bases, and 14 bases had no gene match. The CDR3 spans 15 residues.

The CDR3 bases are TGTGCCAGCAGGCCCCGGGGGGGCGAAGCAGATACGCAGTATTTT. Residues: CASRPRGGEADTQYF. The rearrangement uses TRBV5-4 and TRBJ2-3; 8 bases match TRBD2. With V trimmed by 5 bases and J by 4 bases, 9 bases remained unmatched. The CDR3 spans 15 residues. Germline V gene data show CDR1 as SGHNT and CDR2 as YYREEE (reference sequence).

This clone was detected only once. The chain uses TRBV7-9 and TRBJ2-1; a possible D gene is TRBD2 (5 bases). From germline, CDR1 is SEHNR and CDR2 FQNEAQ (reference sequence). Trimming took off 11 bases at V and 5 bases at J, with 10 bases between the two ends. The CDR3 extends over 11 amino acids. The CDR3 loop reads CAGSIDNEQFF. CDR3 nucleotide sequence: TGTGCCGGGAGTATCGACAATGAGCAGTTCTTC.

This rearrangement joins TRBV5-6 to TRBJ1-1; D remains ambiguous. Trimming pared 0 bases from V and 1 base from J, leaving 16 bases between. The CDR3 is 17 residues long. CDR1 is SGHDT, CDR2 YYEEEE, per germline. CDR3 sequence: CASSLVSFITQNTEAFF. CDR3 in DNA: TGTGCCAGCAGCTTGGTAAGCTTTATAACGCAGAACACTGAAGCTTTCTTT.

The gene calls are TRBV19 and TRBJ2-5, with 13 bases fitting TRBD2. The J segment lost 4 bases and the V segment lost 5 bases, leaving 7 bases of the junction unmatched. The length of the CDR3 is 16 residues. The germline V gene has CDR1 LNHDA and CDR2 SQIVND (reference sequence). The CDR3 loop reads CASSDRRTSGGETQYF. In DNA form, the CDR3 reads TGTGCCAGTAGTGACCGGAGGACTAGCGGGGGAGAGACCCAGTACTTC.

The count of this clone is one. The CDR3, as DNA: TGTGCCAGCAGCCAATCCAAAAGGGGCGCAAGTGAAAAACTGTTTTTT. Encoded protein: CASSQSKRGASEKLFF. V is TRBV16 and J is TRBJ1-4; tentative D call: TRBD1 (5 bases). CDR3 length: 16 amino acids. Germline loops: CDR1 KGHSY, CDR2 FQNENV. The germline V and J ends were trimmed by 0 bases and 7 bases, with 15 bases remaining between them.

The chain joins TRBV2 to TRBJ2-7, with 7 bases that match TRBD1. Germline V CDR1 and CDR2: SNHLY, FYNNEI. The CDR3 is 13 amino acids. V lost 8 bases to trimming and J lost 4 bases; unmatched junction nucleotides: 8. CDR3 region: CASEKTGLYEQYF. The DNA for the CDR3 is TGTGCCAGCGAAAAGACAGGGTTGTACGAGCAGTACTTC.

This clone was counted a few times. The chain uses TRBV2 and TRBJ1-1, with D hard to call. CDR1 and CDR2 from the germline V gene are SNHLY and FYNNEI. V gave up 7 bases and J gave up 6 bases, with 18 bases separating them. The CDR3 extends over 14 amino acids. CDR3 DNA sequence: TGTGCCAGCATCCCGGGTCAAGGCGGCGCTGAAGCTTTCTTT. It is translated as CASIPGQGGAEAFF.

This clone was seen a single time. The V gene is TRBV7-9, the J gene TRBJ2-1, with TRBD2 identical over 11 bases. Germline loops: CDR1 SEHNR, CDR2 FQNEAQ (reference sequence). With 3 bases clipped from V and 6 bases from J, the junction kept 10 bases outside the gene matches. This CDR3 is 17 amino acids long. The CDR3 here is CASSFFRLAGGGNEQFF. The CDR3 DNA reads as TGTGCCAGCAGCTTTTTTAGGCTAGCGGGGGGAGGCAATGAGCAGTTCTTC.

The V call is TRBV6-5, the J call TRBJ2-1; 10 bases map to TRBD2. Per germline, CDR1 MNHEY and CDR2 SVGAGI. V lost 5 bases to trimming and J lost 7 bases; unmatched junction nucleotides: 5. The CDR3 extends over 14 amino acids. The CDR3 nucleotides read TGTGCCAGCAGTCAGCGGGGGGGCCTGAATGAGCAGTTCTTC. It yields the protein CASSQRGGLNEQFF.

The chain carries TRBV6-5 and TRBJ1-1, with D possibly being TRBD1 (6 bases). CDR1 and CDR2 (germline): MNHEY, SVGAGI. Trimming removed 8 bases at V and 7 bases at J, with 14 bases between. This CDR3 has 12 amino acids. The CDR3 bases are TGTGCCAGCTCAGGGGAGTTGATTGAAGCTTTCTTT. Translated: CASSGELIEAFF.

The genes are TRBV6-6 and TRBJ1-4; D is perhaps TRBD1 (6 bases). The V end was cut by 2 bases, the J end by 10 bases, with 14 bases between. Germline-derived CDR1 and CDR2 are MNHNY and SVGAGI (reference sequence). CDR3 length equals 14 residues. The CDR3 bases are TGTGCCAGCAGTTACGATGCAGGGGTAGGAAAACTGTTTTTT. Amino acid sequence: CASSYDAGVGKLFF.